This passage covers 9 T cell receptor beta chains from one sample sequenced in a study of graft-versus-host responses after intestinal transplantation. The authors processed graft tissue to release intraepithelial and lamina propria lymphocytes. Generated by immunoSEQ multiplex PCR, the TCRdb table keeps only in-frame clones and is missing some. Of tens of thousands of clones listed, roughly nine tenths are singletons. The sequencing here drew on ileum tissue, taken 350 to 400 days after transplant. These receptors came from a human patient who received an intestinal transplant, so some T cells may come from the graft donor.

The V call is TRBV2, the J call TRBJ2-7; no reliable D call. Trimming took 8 bases from V and 3 from J, leaving 11 bases between them. The germline V gene has CDR1 SNHLY and CDR2 FYNNEI. CDR3 length equals 12 residues. In DNA form, the CDR3 reads TGTGCCAGCGGCTTGGGCGGCTACGAGCAGTACTTC. The encoded protein is CASGLGGYEQYF.

The count of this clone is one. The chain joins TRBV2 to TRBJ1-1; a weak D match, TRBD1 (6 bases). Germline CDR1 and CDR2: SNHLY and FYNNEI. This CDR3 contains 14 residues. The V end lost 7 bases, the J end lost 6 bases, and 18 bases lay between the germline ends. CDR3 nucleotide sequence: TGTGCCAGCATCCCGGGACAAGAAACTCCTGAAGCTTTCTTT. Translated, it gives CASIPGQETPEAFF.

The chain employs TRBV28 and TRBJ1-3, with 7 bases matching TRBD1. CDR1 and CDR2 (germline): MDHEN, SYDVKM. Unmatched junction bases numbered 2, after V lost 5 bases and J lost 4 bases. This CDR3 is 13 amino acids long. The CDR3: CASSIQGGNTIYF. In DNA, the CDR3 is TGTGCCAGCAGTATACAGGGGGGAAACACCATATATTTT. Using reference TRBV28 and TRBJ1-3 for the parts outside the CDR3, the full variable domain is DVKVTQSSRYLVKRTGEKVFLECVQDMDHENMFWYRQDPGLGLRLIYFSYDVKMKEKGDIPEGYSVSREKKERFSLILESASTNQTSMYLCASSIQGGNTIYFGEGSWLTVV.

The J gene is TRBJ1-5, the V gene TRBV5-6; 8 bases are a match to TRBD1. CDR3 length equals 15 residues. V lost 0 bases and J lost 4; bases outside the gene matches: 3. Germline V lookup: CDR1 SGHDT, CDR2 YYEEEE. The CDR3 loop reads CASSLAQGANQPQHF. CDR3 DNA: TGTGCCAGCAGCTTGGCCCAGGGGGCGAATCAGCCCCAGCATTTT.

This clone was recorded a few times. J is TRBJ1-2 and V is TRBV5-1, with D possibly being TRBD1 (6 bases). The germline V and J ends were trimmed by 2 bases and 4 bases, with 9 bases remaining between them. The CDR3 has 13 residues. Germline V lookup: CDR1 SGHRS, CDR2 YFSETQ. The CDR3 reads CASSFDRTYGYTF. The CDR3 DNA follows: TGCGCCAGCAGCTTTGACAGGACCTATGGCTACACCTTC.

This chain uses TRBV9 with TRBJ2-1; 8 bases match TRBD2. The ends lost 4 bases at V and 9 bases at J; junction bases unmatched: 6. This CDR3 has 13 residues. Germline values: CDR1 SGDLS, CDR2 YYNGEE. CDR3 nucleotides: TGTGCCAGCAGCCGGGGGGGCCATGTTGAGCAGTTCTTC. Translation gives CASSRGGHVEQFF.

The V gene is TRBV4-1, the J gene TRBJ1-2, with 7 bases identical to TRBD1. Germline V gene sequence: CDR1 MGHRA, CDR2 YSYEKL. Unmatched junction bases numbered 6, after V lost 4 bases and J lost 4 bases. This CDR3 has 14 residues. The CDR3 nucleotides are TGCGCCAGCAGCCCCCAGGGGGGTGCCTATGGCTACACCTTC. This gives the protein CASSPQGGAYGYTF.

The V call is TRBV7-9, the J call TRBJ1-4; no definite D call. Germline V CDR1 and CDR2: SEHNR, FQNEAQ (reference sequence). The CDR3 extends over 15 amino acids. V was shortened by 1 base and J by 4 bases, with 10 bases between the two germline ends. CDR3 region: CASSLEAEFNEKLFF. CDR3 coding DNA: TGTGCCAGCAGCTTAGAGGCAGAATTTAATGAAAAACTGTTTTTT. Supplemented by reference TRBV7-9 and TRBJ1-4, the full variable domain reads DTGVSQNPRHKITKRGQNVTFRCDPISEHNRLYWYRQTLGQGPEFLTYFQNEAQLEKSRLLSDRFSAERPKGSFSTLEIQRTEQGDSAMYLCASSLEAEFNEKLFFGSGTQLSVL.

The chain has TRBV5-4 and TRBJ2-7; D gene uncertain. Germline CDR1 SGHNT, CDR2 YYREEE (reference sequence). This CDR3 has 14 amino acids. Trimming left V 4 bases short and J 2 bases short, with 13 bases between. In nucleotides, the CDR3 is TGTGCCAGCAGCAAATGGAATGGGCCCTACGAGCAGTACTTC. This codes for CASSKWNGPYEQYF. Complete variable domain (other parts from reference TRBV5-4 and TRBJ2-7): ETGVTQSPTHLIKTRGQQVTLRCSSQSGHNTVSWYQQALGQGPQFIFQYYREEENGRGNFPPRFSGLQFPNYSSELNVNALELDDSALYLCASSKWNGPYEQYFGPGTRLTVT.